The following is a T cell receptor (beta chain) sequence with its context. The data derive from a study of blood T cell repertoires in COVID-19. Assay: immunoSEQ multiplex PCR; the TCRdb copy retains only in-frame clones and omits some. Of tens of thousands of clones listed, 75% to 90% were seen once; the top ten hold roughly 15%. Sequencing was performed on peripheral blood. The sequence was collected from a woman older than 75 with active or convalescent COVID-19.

CDR3 residues: CASSLVGGNEQFF. In DNA form, the CDR3 reads TGCGCCAGCAGCTTGGTCGGCGGCAATGAGCAGTTCTTC. This chain uses TRBV5-1 with TRBJ2-1; the D is unclear. V lost 0 bases and J 6 bases, leaving 7 bases between the germline ends. The CDR3 is made up of 13 amino acids. Germline assignment: CDR1 SGHRS and CDR2 YFSETQ.